In this sample, the clone carrying this TCR beta chain turned up once. The sample is drawn from a study of blood T cell repertoires in COVID-19. Across the whole study: The study drew acute and convalescent COVID-19 samples from the United States, Italy and Spain. T cells, B-cell-depleted T cells, or PBMCs provided the cDNA or gDNA that served as material.

V was shortened by 2 bases and J by 0 bases, with 10 bases between the two germline ends. This CDR3 contains 15 residues. From germline, CDR1 is SGHNT and CDR2 YYREEE (reference sequence). Enrolment of Seattle patients took place during active infection, and they were followed longitudinally. In the original analysis: The assay estimated nucleated cells by amplifying reference gene primers. Repertoires were generated with immunoSEQ multiplex PCR, while TCRdb's copy carries only in-frame clones and drops some. The V and J calls and clone size are taken from that table; D and trimming were inferred from the DNA. The repertoire includes 200,000 to 250,000 clones, 80% to 90% of them detected once, and approximately 10% sits in the top ten.

V is TRBV5-4 and J is TRBJ2-3; possible D gene TRBD2, 5 bases. Sequenced: peripheral blood. The source is a man aged 45-65 years with COVID-19, enrolled during active disease. The CDR3 DNA reads as TGTGCCAGCAGCTTTTCTGGCGGGAGCACAGATACGCAGTATTTT. It yields the protein CASSFSGGSTDTQYF.